The entry below gives a single T cell receptor (beta chain) sequence along with its context. TCRdb's copy holds only in-frame clones and misses some; the assay was immunoSEQ multiplex PCR. Among a few hundred thousand clones listed, about 90% were seen once. Treatment reported: around 19 received Ad26.COV2.S at low or high dose, single or two shots; 5 received placebo; per-sample allocation not given. Vaccine and placebo recipients were sampled on day 63 after the first injection. The data stem from a study of Ad26.COV2.S vaccination and SARS-CoV-2 variants. CDR1 and CDR2 (germline): KGHSH, LQKENI. The CDR3 has 15 residues. The V gene lost 4 bases and the J gene lost 6 bases, with 13 bases spanning the gap.

The material sequenced was peripheral blood, taken in a trial of Ad26.COV2.S vaccine versus placebo. The TCR originated in a person between 18 and 65 years old who received the Ad26.COV2.S COVID-19 vaccine or a placebo. The chain has TRBV18 and TRBJ1-6; perhaps TRBD1 as D (5 bases). For the CDR3, the DNA is TGTGCCAGCTCACTGCAGGGCTTAGTTAATTCACCCCTCCACTTT. Protein sequence: CASSLQGLVNSPLHF.